This T cell receptor (beta chain) derives from a study of T cell repertoires in cytomegalovirus infection. Study as a whole: Selected CMV epitopes included recently identified HLA-C-restricted ones as well as well-studied HLA-B-restricted ones.

Trimming stripped 3 bases from V and 0 bases from J, with 6 bases between. The CDR3 consists of 14 residues. As regards this clonotype: What it binds is unknown.

MiXCR, applied by TCRdb to the reads, yields one record per CDR3 protein. The sample consists of tens of thousands of distinct CDR3 sequences, less than 20% of them appearing once. The study, taken as a whole, reports: CMV-specific HLA-C-restricted TCR beta clonotypes dominated the ex vivo response.

The receptor was isolated from a human donor in good health (CMV status not recorded). Some clones in this sample may be carry-over from other donors' samples. The specimen was CD8+ T cells from cultured PBMCs, collected from culture after CMV antigen stimulation. The chain recombines TRBV12-3 or TRBV12-4 with TRBJ2-1; D not resolved. CDR3 nucleotides: TGTGCCAGCAGTTTTAGAGGCTCCTACAATGAGCAGTTCTTC. Translated, it gives CASSFRGSYNEQFF.